The present TCR beta chain was sequenced within a study of somatic mutations in cytotoxic T cells in rheumatoid arthritis. Positive selection using magnetic beads isolated the CD4+ and CD8+ cells (purity was checked by flow cytometry). This clone was recorded only once. V lost 4 bases and J lost 3; bases outside the gene matches: 6. CDR1 and CDR2 (germline): SGHNT, YYREEE (reference sequence). This CDR3 region has 15 residues. The assay was immunoSEQ multiplex PCR, and TCRdb's table has in-frame clones only and misses some. The sample includes 15,000 to 20,000 clones, roughly 82% of them seen just once.

The TCR sequence derives from an adult with rheumatoid arthritis. Sample: CD8+ T cells sorted from blood. The chain carries TRBV5-4 and TRBJ2-2; 7 bases map to TRBD1. CDR3: CASSLTGDDTGELFF. The CDR3 bases are TGTGCCAGCAGCCTTACAGGGGACGACACCGGGGAGCTGTTTTTT.